This T cell receptor (beta chain) was identified in a study of T-cell reconstitution after alpha-beta-depleted transplantation in children. This clonotype has ten or more counts. Its specificity is unknown. Study observations and caveats: In patients about two months after transplant, alpha-beta T cells reportedly arose from several hundred expanded graft clones.

A library of TCRbeta sequences, prepared with unique molecular identifiers, was generated. Via MiXCR, TCRdb re-called the PCR reads, giving one row per CDR3 protein. The sample has 28,000 or so distinct CDR3 sequences, roughly a sixth seen once. The source is a male patient between 2 and 10 years old who had a stem cell transplant for acute lymphoblastic leukemia, so the T cells may come from the graft donor. Sequenced material: PBMCs, mostly from graft donor cells, taken 60 days after TCRalphabeta/CD19-depleted stem cell transplant.

This chain's CDR3 is CASSVGGGETQYF. CDR3 coding DNA: TGTGCCAGCAGCGTAGGGGGAGGAGAGACCCAGTACTTC. The chain joins TRBV9 to TRBJ2-5; perhaps TRBD2 as D (6 bases). The germline gives CDR1 SGDLS, CDR2 YYNGEE. The CDR3 sequence is 13 residues long. The V and J ends lost 0 bases and 4 bases respectively, with 7 bases between them.